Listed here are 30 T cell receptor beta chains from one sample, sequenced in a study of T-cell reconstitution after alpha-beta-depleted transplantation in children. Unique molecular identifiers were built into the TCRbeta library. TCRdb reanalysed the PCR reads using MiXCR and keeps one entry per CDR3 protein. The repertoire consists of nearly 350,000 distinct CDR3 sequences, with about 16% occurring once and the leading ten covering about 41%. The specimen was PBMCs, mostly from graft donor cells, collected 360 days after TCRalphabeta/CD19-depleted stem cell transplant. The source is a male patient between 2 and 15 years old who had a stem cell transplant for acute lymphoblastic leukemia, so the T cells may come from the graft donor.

As DNA, the CDR3 is TGTGCCAGCAGTTTTTTCAGGGAAGTTGGCTACACCTTC. This sequence encodes CASSFFREVGYTF. The chain recombines TRBV12-3 or TRBV12-4 with TRBJ1-2; weak D call: TRBD1 (5 bases). With 3 bases removed from V and 7 bases from J, the gap between germline ends came to 12 bases. CDR3 size: 13 residues.

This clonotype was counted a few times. The DNA of the CDR3 is TGTGCCACCAGTGATCCGGGACGTATGGATGGCTACACCTTC. Translation: CATSDPGRMDGYTF. The rearrangement uses TRBV24-1 and TRBJ1-2; D is possibly TRBD1 (5 bases). V lost 3 bases and J 6 bases, leaving 13 bases between the germline ends. This CDR3 has 14 residues. CDR1 and CDR2 from the germline V gene are KGHDR and SFDVKD.

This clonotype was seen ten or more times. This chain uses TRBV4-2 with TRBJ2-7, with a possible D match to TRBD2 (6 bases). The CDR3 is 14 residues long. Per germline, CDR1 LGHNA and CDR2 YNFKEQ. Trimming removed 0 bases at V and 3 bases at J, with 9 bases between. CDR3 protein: CASSQDWDFYEQYF. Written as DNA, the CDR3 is TGTGCCAGCAGCCAAGATTGGGACTTCTACGAGCAGTACTTC.

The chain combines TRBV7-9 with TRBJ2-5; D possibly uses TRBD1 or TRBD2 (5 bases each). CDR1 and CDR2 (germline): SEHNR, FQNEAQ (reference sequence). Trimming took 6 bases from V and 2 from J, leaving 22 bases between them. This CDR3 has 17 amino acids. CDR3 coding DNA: TGTGCCAGCAGGGGGACCGACCATAAGGGCCTACAAGAGACCCAGTACTTC. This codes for CASRGTDHKGLQETQYF.

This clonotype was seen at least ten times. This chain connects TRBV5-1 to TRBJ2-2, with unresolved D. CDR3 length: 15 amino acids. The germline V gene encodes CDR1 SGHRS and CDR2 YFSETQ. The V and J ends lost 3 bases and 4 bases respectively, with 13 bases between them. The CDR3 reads CASSSWSSFTGELFF. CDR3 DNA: TGCGCCAGCAGCTCTTGGTCCTCGTTCACCGGGGAGCTGTTTTTT.

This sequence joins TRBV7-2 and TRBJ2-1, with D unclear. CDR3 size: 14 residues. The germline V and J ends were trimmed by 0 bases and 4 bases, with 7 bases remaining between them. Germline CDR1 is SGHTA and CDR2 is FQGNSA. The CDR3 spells CASSLAVRYNEQFF. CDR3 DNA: TGTGCCAGCAGCTTAGCGGTGAGGTACAATGAGCAGTTCTTC.

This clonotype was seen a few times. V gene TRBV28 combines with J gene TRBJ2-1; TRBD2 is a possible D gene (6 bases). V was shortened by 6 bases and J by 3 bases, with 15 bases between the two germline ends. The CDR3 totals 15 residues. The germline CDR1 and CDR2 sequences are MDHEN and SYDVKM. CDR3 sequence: CASSRPGRFYNEQFF. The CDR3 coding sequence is TGTGCCAGCAGCCGTCCCGGGAGATTCTACAATGAGCAGTTCTTC.

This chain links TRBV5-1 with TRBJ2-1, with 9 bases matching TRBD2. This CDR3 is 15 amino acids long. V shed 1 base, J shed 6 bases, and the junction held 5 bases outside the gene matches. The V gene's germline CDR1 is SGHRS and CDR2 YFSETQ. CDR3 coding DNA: TGCGCCAGCAGCTTGAGCGCGGGAGGGTTCAATGAGCAGTTCTTC. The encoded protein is CASSLSAGGFNEQFF. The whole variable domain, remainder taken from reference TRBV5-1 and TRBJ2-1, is KAGVTQTPRYLIKTRGQQVTLSCSPISGHRSVSWYQQTPGQGLQFLFEYFSETQRNKGNFPGRFSGRQFSNSRSEMNVSTLELGDSALYLCASSLSAGGFNEQFFGPGTRLTVL.

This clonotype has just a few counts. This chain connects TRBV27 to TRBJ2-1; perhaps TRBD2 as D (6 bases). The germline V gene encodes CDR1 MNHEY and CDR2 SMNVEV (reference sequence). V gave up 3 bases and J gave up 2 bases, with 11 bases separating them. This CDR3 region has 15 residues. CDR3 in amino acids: CASSFGSGAYNEQFF. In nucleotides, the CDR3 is TGTGCCAGCAGTTTTGGTAGCGGTGCCTACAATGAGCAGTTCTTC.

The CDR3 sequence is CASTTDRGGQPQHF. In DNA, the CDR3 is TGTGCCAGCACCACCGACAGGGGTGGTCAGCCCCAGCATTTT. The gene calls are TRBV6-1 and TRBJ1-5; 8 bases are shared with TRBD1. In germline, CDR1 is MNHNS, CDR2 SASEGT. This CDR3 is built from 14 residues. J gave up 6 bases and V 7 bases, and 8 bases lay outside the gene matches.

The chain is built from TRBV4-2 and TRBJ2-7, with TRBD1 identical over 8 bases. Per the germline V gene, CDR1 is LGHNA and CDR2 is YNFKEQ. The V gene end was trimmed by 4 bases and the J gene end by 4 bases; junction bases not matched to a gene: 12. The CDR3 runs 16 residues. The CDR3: CASSPPPGQGGYEQYF. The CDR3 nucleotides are TGTGCCAGCAGCCCCCCTCCCGGACAGGGTGGATACGAGCAGTACTTC.

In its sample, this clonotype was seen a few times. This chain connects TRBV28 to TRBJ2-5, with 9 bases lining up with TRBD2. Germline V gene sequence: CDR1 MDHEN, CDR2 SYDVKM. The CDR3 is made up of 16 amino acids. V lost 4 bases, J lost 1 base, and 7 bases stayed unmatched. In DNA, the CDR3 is TGTGCCAGCAGTTCTAGCGGGATGGTTGGCCAAGAGACCCAGTACTTC. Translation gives CASSSSGMVGQETQYF.

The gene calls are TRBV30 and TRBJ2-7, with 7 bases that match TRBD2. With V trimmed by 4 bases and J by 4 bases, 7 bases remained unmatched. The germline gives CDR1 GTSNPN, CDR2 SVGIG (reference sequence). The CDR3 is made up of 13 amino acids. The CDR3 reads CAWTRGRMYEQYF. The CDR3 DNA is TGTGCCTGGACGCGCGGGAGAATGTACGAGCAGTACTTC.

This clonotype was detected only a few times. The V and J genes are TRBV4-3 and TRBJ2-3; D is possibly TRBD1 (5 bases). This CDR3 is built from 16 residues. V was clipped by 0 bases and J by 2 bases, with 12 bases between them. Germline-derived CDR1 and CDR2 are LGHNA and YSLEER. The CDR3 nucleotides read TGCGCCAGCAGCCAAGAATATTACAGGACCACAGATACGCAGTATTTT. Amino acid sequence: CASSQEYYRTTDTQYF.

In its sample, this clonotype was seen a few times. This chain's CDR3 is CASSQDENDNEQFF. The CDR3, as DNA: TGCGCCAGCAGCCAAGATGAAAATGACAATGAGCAGTTCTTC. This chain joins TRBV4-1 and TRBJ2-1; no reliable D call. Germline lookup yields CDR1 MGHRA and CDR2 YSYEKL. This CDR3 is 14 amino acids long. The V and J ends lost 0 bases and 5 bases respectively, with 8 bases between them.

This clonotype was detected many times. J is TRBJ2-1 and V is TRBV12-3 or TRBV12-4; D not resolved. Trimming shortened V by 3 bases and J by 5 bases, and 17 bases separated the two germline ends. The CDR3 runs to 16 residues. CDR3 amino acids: CASSFTNGLRHNEQFF. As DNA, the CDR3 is TGTGCCAGCAGTTTTACAAACGGGCTAAGGCACAATGAGCAGTTCTTC.

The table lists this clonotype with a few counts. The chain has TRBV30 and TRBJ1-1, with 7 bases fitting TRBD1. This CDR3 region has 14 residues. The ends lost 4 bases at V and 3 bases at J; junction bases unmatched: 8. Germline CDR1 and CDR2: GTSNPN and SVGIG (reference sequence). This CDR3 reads CAWNFRGMYTEAFF. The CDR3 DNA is TGTGCCTGGAACTTCAGGGGGATGTACACTGAAGCTTTCTTT.

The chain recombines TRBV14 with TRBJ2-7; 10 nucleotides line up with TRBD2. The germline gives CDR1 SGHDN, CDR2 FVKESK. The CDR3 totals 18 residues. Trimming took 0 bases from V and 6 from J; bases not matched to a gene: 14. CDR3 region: CASSQDSQTSGFRAEQYF. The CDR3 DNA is TGTGCCAGCAGCCAAGATTCACAGACTAGCGGGTTTAGAGCCGAGCAGTACTTC.

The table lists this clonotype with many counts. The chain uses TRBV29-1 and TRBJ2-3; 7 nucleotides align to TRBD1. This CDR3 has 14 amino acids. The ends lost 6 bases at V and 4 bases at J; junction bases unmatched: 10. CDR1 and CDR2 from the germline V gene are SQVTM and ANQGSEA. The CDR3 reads CSVVQGSPSDTQYF. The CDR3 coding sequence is TGCAGCGTGGTACAGGGGTCGCCCTCAGATACGCAGTATTTT.

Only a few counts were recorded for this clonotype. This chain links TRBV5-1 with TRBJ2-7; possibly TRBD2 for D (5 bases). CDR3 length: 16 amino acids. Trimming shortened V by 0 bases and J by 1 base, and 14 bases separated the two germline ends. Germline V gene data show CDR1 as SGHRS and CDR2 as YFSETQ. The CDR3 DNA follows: TGCGCCAGCAGCTTGGTACCGGGAAAGGTTTCCTACGAGCAGTACTTC. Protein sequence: CASSLVPGKVSYEQYF.

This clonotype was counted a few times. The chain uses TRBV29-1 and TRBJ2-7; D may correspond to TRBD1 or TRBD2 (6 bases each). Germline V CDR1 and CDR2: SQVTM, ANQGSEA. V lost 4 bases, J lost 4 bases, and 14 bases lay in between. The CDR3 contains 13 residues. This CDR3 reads CSVVVGGSYEQYF. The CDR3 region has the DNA TGCAGCGTTGTGGTCGGGGGCTCATACGAGCAGTACTTC.

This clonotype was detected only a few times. CDR3 region: CASSHRDSYNEQFF. The CDR3 nucleotides are TGTGCCAGCAGCCATCGGGACTCATACAATGAGCAGTTCTTC. The gene calls are TRBV4-2 and TRBJ2-1, with D maybe TRBD2 (6 bases). V lost 3 bases, J lost 4 bases, and 10 bases lay in between. Germline CDR1 reads LGHNA; CDR2 reads YNFKEQ. This CDR3 has 14 residues.

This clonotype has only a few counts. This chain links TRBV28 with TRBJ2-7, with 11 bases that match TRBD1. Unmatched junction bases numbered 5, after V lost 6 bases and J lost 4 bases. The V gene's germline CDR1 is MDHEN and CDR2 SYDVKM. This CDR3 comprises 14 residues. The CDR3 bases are TGTGCCAGCAGATGGACAGGGGGCTTGTACGAGCAGTACTTC. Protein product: CASRWTGGLYEQYF. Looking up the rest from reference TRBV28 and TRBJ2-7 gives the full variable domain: DVKVTQSSRYLVKRTGEKVFLECVQDMDHENMFWYRQDPGLGLRLIYFSYDVKMKEKGDIPEGYSVSREKKERFSLILESASTNQTSMYLCASRWTGGLYEQYFGPGTRLTVT.

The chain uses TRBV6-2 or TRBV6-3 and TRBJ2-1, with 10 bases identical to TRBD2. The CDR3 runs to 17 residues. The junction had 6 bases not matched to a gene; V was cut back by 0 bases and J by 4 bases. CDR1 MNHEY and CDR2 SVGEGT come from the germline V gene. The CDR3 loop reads CASSYSSGAGGYNEQFF. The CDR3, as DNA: TGTGCCAGCAGTTACTCGAGCGGAGCGGGAGGGTACAATGAGCAGTTCTTC.

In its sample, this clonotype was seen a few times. CDR3 amino acids: CASSLASAKNIQYF. CDR3 DNA sequence: TGCGCCAGCAGCCTAGCGTCGGCCAAAAACATTCAGTACTTC. The V and J genes are TRBV5-1 and TRBJ2-4; perhaps TRBD2 as D (6 bases). Germline V gene data show CDR1 as SGHRS and CDR2 as YFSETQ. The CDR3 length is 14 residues. Trimming shortened V by 4 bases and J by 1 base, and 9 bases separated the two germline ends.

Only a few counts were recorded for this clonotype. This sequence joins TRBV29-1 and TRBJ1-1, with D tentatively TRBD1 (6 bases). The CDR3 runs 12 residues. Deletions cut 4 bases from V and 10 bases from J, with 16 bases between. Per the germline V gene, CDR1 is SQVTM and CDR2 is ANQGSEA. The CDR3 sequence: CSVGPGAVGAFF. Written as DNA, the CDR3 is TGCAGCGTTGGCCCAGGGGCAGTCGGAGCTTTCTTT. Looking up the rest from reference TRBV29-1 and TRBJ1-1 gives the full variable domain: SAVISQKPSRDICQRGTSLTIQCQVDSQVTMMFWYRQQPGQSLTLIATANQGSEATYESGFVIDKFPISRPNLTFSTLTVSNMSPEDSSIYLCSVGPGAVGAFFGQGTRLTVV.

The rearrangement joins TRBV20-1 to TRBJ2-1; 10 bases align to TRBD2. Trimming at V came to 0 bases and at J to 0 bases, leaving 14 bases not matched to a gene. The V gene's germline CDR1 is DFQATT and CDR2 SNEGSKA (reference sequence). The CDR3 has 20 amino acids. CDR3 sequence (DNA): TGCAGTGCTAGAGATCTCTTTGGCCTAGCGGGGGCGAGCTCCTACAATGAGCAGTTCTTC. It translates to CSARDLFGLAGASSYNEQFF.

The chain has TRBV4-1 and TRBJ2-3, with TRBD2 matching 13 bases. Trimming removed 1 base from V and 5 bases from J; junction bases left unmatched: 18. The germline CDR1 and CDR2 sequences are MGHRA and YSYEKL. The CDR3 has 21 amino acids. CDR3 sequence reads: CASSQAHTSGRARKIGDTQYF. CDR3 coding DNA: TGCGCCAGCAGCCAAGCTCATACTAGCGGGAGGGCCAGGAAGATAGGAGATACGCAGTATTTT.

The CDR3 region is CASKRGISGNTDTQYF. The DNA of the CDR3 is TGCGCCAGCAAAAGAGGGATTAGCGGGAACACAGATACGCAGTATTTT. The V gene is TRBV5-1, the J gene TRBJ2-3; 8 nucleotides line up with TRBD2. The V and J ends lost 6 bases and 2 bases, in that order; junction bases with no gene match: 11. Germline CDR1 and CDR2: SGHRS and YFSETQ. CDR3 length: 16 residues. Full variable domain (remainder filled in from reference TRBV5-1 and TRBJ2-3): KAGVTQTPRYLIKTRGQQVTLSCSPISGHRSVSWYQQTPGQGLQFLFEYFSETQRNKGNFPGRFSGRQFSNSRSEMNVSTLELGDSALYLCASKRGISGNTDTQYFGPGTRLTVL.

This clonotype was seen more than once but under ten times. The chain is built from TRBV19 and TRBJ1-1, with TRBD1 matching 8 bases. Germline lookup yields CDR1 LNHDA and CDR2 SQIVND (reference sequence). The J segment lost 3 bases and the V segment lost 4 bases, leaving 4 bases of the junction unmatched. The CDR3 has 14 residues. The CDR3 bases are TGTGCCAGTAGTACAACAGGGGGAGACACTGAAGCTTTCTTT. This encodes CASSTTGGDTEAFF.